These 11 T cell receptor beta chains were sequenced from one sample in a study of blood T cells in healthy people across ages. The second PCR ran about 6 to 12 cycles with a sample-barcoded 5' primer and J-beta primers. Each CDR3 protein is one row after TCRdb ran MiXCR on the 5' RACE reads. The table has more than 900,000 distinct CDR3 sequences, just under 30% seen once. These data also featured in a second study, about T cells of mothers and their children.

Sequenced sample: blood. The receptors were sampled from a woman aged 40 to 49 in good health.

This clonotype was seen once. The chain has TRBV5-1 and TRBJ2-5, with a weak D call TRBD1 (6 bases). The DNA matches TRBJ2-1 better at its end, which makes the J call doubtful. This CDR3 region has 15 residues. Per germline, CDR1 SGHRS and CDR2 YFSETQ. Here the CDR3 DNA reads TGCGCCAGCAGCTTTATTCCCGGGACACAAGAGACCCAGTTCTTC. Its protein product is CASSFIPGTQETQFF.

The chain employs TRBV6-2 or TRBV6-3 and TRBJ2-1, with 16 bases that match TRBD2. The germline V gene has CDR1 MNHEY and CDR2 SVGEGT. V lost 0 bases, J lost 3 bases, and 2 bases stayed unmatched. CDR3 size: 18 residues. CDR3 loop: CASSYSGTSGRVYNEQFF. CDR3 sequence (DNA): TGTGCCAGCAGTTACTCGGGGACTAGCGGGAGGGTCTACAATGAGCAGTTCTTC.

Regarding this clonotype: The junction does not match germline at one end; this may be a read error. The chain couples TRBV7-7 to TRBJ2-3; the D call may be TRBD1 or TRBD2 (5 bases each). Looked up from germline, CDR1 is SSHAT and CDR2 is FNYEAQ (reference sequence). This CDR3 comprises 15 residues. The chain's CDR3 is CASSRDPSSTDTQYF. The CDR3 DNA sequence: TGTGCTAGCAGCCGGGACCCATCTAGCACAGATACGCAGTATTTT.

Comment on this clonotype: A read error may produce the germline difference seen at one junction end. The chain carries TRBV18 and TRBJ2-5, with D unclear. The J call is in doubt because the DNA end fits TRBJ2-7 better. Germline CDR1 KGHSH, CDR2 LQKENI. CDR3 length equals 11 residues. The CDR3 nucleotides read TGTACCAGCTCACTCAGGTACGAGCAGTACTTC. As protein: CTSSLRYEQYF.

DNA of the CDR3: TGTGCCAGCTCAGCCGACAGGGGGGAAAAACTGTTTTTT. This sequence encodes CASSADRGEKLFF. The V call is TRBV18, the J call TRBJ1-4; 9 nucleotides match TRBD1. Losses at the gene ends were 5 bases for V and 8 bases for J; bases not matched to a gene: 3. The CDR3 covers 13 residues. Germline CDR1 is KGHSH and CDR2 is LQKENI. Variable domain in full (rest from reference TRBV18 and TRBJ1-4): NAGVMQNPRHLVRRRGQEARLRCSPMKGHSHVYWYRQLPEEGLKFMVYLQKENIIDESGMPKERFSAEFPKEGPSILRIQQVVRGDSAAYFCASSADRGEKLFFGSGTQLSVL.

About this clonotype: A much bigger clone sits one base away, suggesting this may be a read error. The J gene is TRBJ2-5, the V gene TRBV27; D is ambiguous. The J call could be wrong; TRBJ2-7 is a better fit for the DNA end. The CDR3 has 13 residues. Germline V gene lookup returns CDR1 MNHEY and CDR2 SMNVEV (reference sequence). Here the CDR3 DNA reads TGTGCCAGCGGTTTAGCCAACACCTACGAGCAGTACTTC. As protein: CASGLANTYEQYF.

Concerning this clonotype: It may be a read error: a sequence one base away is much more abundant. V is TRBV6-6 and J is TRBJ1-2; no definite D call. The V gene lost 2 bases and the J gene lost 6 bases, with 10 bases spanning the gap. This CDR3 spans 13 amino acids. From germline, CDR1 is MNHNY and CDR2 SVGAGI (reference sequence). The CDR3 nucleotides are TGTGCCAGCAGTTACGGTCATGGGAATGGCTACACCTTC. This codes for CASSYGHGNGYTF.

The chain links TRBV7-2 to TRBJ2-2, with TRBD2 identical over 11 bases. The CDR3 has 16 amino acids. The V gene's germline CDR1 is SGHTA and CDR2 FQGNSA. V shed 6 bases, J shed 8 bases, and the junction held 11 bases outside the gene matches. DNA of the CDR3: TGTGCCAGCAGATCCCCTGTCCTAGCGGGGGGAGGGGAGCTGTTTTTT. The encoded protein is CASRSPVLAGGGELFF.

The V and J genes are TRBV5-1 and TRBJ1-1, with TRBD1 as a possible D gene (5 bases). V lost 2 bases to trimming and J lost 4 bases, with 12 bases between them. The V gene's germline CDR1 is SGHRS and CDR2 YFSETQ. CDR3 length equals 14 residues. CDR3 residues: CASSFTLGVTEAFF. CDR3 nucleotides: TGCGCCAGCAGCTTCACCCTAGGGGTCACTGAAGCTTTCTTT.

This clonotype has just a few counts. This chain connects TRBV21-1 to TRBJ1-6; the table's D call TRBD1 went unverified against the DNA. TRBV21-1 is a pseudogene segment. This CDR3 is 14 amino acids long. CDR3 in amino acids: CASNLDSRGSPLHF. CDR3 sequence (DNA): TGTGCCAGCAACTTGGACAGTAGAGGTTCACCCCTCCACTTT.

CDR3 sequence (DNA): TGTGCCAGTAGATTGGGGAGGAATCAGCCCCAGCATTTT. Protein product: CASRLGRNQPQHF. V gene TRBV19 combines with J gene TRBJ1-5; D not certain. V was shortened by 6 bases and J by 4 bases, with 10 bases between the two germline ends. From germline, CDR1 is LNHDA and CDR2 SQIVND (reference sequence). The CDR3 spans 13 residues. Full variable domain (rest looked up from reference TRBV19 and TRBJ1-5): DGGITQSPKYLFRKEGQNVTLSCEQNLNHDAMYWYRQDPGQGLRLIYYSQIVNDFQKGDIAEGYSVSREKKESFPLTVTSAQKNPTAFYLCASRLGRNQPQHFGDGTRLSIL.